This T cell receptor (beta chain) was documented in a study of cytomegalovirus exposure and HLA in healthy donors (TCRdb year 2017). Notes on the research overall: According to an earlier analysis of around 600 of the donors, 150 million to 200 million T cells yielded roughly 100 million unique TCR beta sequences and less than 300 Gb of sequence data. An early release that covered 500 to 800 HLA-typed donors contained approximately 320 gigabases of sequencing data and 70 million to 100 million unique TCR sequences. Of the roughly 410 genotyped donors, 70% to 90% were placed in the genetic ancestry cluster associated with self-reported Caucasian donors. The study was designed to test whether signatures of past pathogen exposure could be identified by cataloging public T cell receptors. Using immunosequencing, the study profiled T cell repertoires from roughly 650 subjects and related those repertoires to cytomegalovirus serostatus. Along with the approximately 600-subject first cohort, a separate validation cohort of over a hundred different subjects was used. High-throughput TCR immunosequencing, statistical association of individual TCRs with disease status, and machine learning were combined to predict cytomegalovirus infection status. A later analysis re-examined previously published TCR beta repertoires from more than 550 donors and added high-resolution HLA genotyping to investigate patterns of TCR occurrence. Rather than using new phenotypic data, the later analysis identified candidate immune exposures from TCR beta sequences and from how often those sequences occurred across donors. An earlier analysis of several hundred of the donors applied high-throughput TCR beta sequencing to assess whether each TCR beta V gene segment acted as functional or pseudogenic. Donor age, sex, ethnicity and CMV serostatus were compiled alongside the repertoire data. In a later genetic analysis, genome-wide SNP genotypes for about 55% of the roughly 700 donors were used, and that subset was treated as a discovery cohort. Every discovery cohort repertoire had been produced on one sequencing platform. Class I and class II HLA loci were covered by the typing at four-digit resolution. The number of donors typed differed by locus, with 629-630 for A, B, C, DRB1 and DQB1, around 500 for DQA1, about 610 for DPA1, and some 450 for DPB1. About five DR-DQ haplotypes were treated as single units for association and clustering because of strong linkage in the cohort. Among over 350 genotyped donors of the cohort, an average of 235,054 unique TCR beta nucleotide sequences were sequenced per donor, around 20% of them non-productive.

The cohort comprised fewer than 750 healthy bone marrow donors. At the time of sampling, every cohort member was nominally healthy, though immune exposures that went unrecorded were likely present. The donor was CMV seropositive and was included in the group of 270 or so seropositive cohort members. Every donor gave a peripheral blood sample, and the peripheral blood mononuclear cells from that sample were used for TCR beta sequencing. The Qiagen DNeasy Blood Extraction Kit was used to extract genomic DNA from the blood cell samples. General conclusions and limits of the study: In a later analysis, several top co-occurrence clusters were reported to appear linked to parvovirus B19, influenza, CMV and Epstein-Barr virus. Because counts were too low, some 17 rarely observed V segments, including chromosome 9 orphons, were left out of the earlier analysis of roughly 600 of the donors. In both the original and validation cohorts, the classifier was reported to diagnose cytomegalovirus status with high specificity and sensitivity. Correlated functional status among segregating V segments might be attributable to linkage disequilibrium, but an unknown experimental factor could not be ruled out. A cluster of highly shared sequence variants was judged likely to represent a technical artifact of the sequencing pipeline. The cohort was sequenced for TCR beta chains only, and without alpha or paired-chain data the features that could be detected were limited. In a later analysis, HLA-associated TCR beta chains were found to be more clonally expanded and to have lower generation probabilities than equally common non-associated chains. In vitro tests confirmed that a few of the cytomegalovirus-associated TCR beta chains recognize cytomegalovirus antigens. Most TCR sequences were observed very rarely across donors, whereas some public TCRs were present in many individuals. The presence/absence analyses assumed that sequencing depth was roughly uniform across donors, and that assumption may not be true. In an earlier analysis of approximately 590 of the donors, most TCR beta V segments appeared in productive rearrangements about 87% or about 30% of the time, broadly matching IMGT annotations. According to a later genetic analysis, donors in an Asian-associated ancestry cluster had fewer N-insertions in productive TCRs than the roughly 670-donor mean. Some IMGT-functional V segments, including TRBV6-2 and TRBV6-3, could not be distinguished by the 87-base-pair reads and were therefore excluded. According to the authors, the approach could potentially be generalized to other disease states and immunological phenotypes. According to a later analysis, most CMV-associated TCR beta chains appeared to be HLA-restricted, and the HLA associations seemed to be driven largely by CMV exposure. Assigning TCR associations to individual alleles was difficult when HLA alleles, especially DR and DQ, strongly co-occurred. In a later genetic analysis, a missense DCLRE1C variant was associated with V-gene and J-gene trimming of TCR beta chains, and the association was replicated in an independent cohort. The study listed 164 TCR beta chains as associated with cytomegalovirus. For the cohort, immune exposure information was limited to CMV serostatus. Because HLA typing was missing for some donors at each locus, association tests included only the typed subset. A further reported finding was that TCR beta sequences accurately predicted the HLA-A and HLA-B alleles for most subjects in the first cohort. In a later analysis, the rate of TCR association differed among HLA loci, with DRB1 alleles having the most associated TCRs and HLA-C alleles having the fewest. A later analysis associated approximately 17,000 TCR beta sequences with specific HLA alleles at a false discovery rate of 0.05.

The library was obtained by the immunoSEQ multiplex PCR assay. For the multiplex PCR, a mixture combining 60 forward primers for TCR Vbeta segments and 13 reverse primers for TCR Jbeta segments was used. A multiplex PCR assay on genomic DNA amplified the CDR3 region of rearranged TCR beta genes. The Illumina HiSeq System was used to sequence the amplified TCR beta libraries as 87-base-pair reads. On the study's bioinformatics: A later analysis tallied roughly 78 million unique TCR beta chains across the 666 repertoires, and approximately 11 million of those chains were shared by two or more donors. A nearest-neighbor algorithm error-corrected the raw reads and collapsed the reads into unique sequences, merging closely related sequences to remove PCR and sequencing errors. Alignment of CDR3 sequences to IMGT reference sequences was used to assign V, D and J gene segments. For a sequence to be retained, at least a six-nucleotide match to both a V gene segment and a J gene segment was required. Rearrangements were classified as productive when the CDR3 lacked stop codons and remained in frame with V and J, and all other rearrangements were classified as non-productive. Following IMGT convention, CDR3 was defined as the stretch from the second conserved V-encoded cysteine to the conserved J-encoded phenylalanine. The earlier analysis of approximately 590 of the donors excluded any sequence lacking an unambiguous match to a single V gene segment. In an earlier analysis of approximately 590 of the donors, a V segment was called functional when productive rearrangements were above 56.7%, and segregating when the standard deviation between donors exceeded 5%. A statistical classification framework was built to diagnose cytomegalovirus status from the catalog of TCR beta chain sequences. V and J gene assignment, in a later analysis, came from comparing TCR nucleotide sequences with IMGT/GENE-DB human TR gene sequences. The TCRdist pipeline was used in a later analysis to assign CDR3 sequences and most-parsimonious VDJ recombination scenarios. In a later analysis, each TCR beta chain was defined by its CDR3 amino acid sequence together with its V-gene family, and reads without a unique V-gene family were excluded. As a way to deal with suspected cross-contamination and a sequencing artifact, a later analysis dropped 500 to 700 nucleotide sequences that were highly shared and had low generation probability. In a later analysis, a clonal expansion index for each public chain was calculated from normalized within-repertoire ranks of inferred template counts. In a later analysis, generation probabilities were computed using a VDJ recombination model fitted to out-of-frame rearrangements, and the results were checked against IGoR. A later analysis scored TCR-TCR, TCR-HLA and TCR-CMV co-occurrence with hypergeometric tests, applying a repertoire-size bias correction to TCR pairs. In a later analysis, false discovery rates were estimated by permuting HLA or CMV assignments 20 times. In a later analysis, co-occurring TCRs were grouped using DBSCAN, with TCRdist sequence similarity added in when clustering inside HLA-allele-positive subsets. For co-occurrence clustering, repertoires with fewer than 30,000 or more than 120,000 public chains were excluded, along with about five repertoires with anomalous nucleotide sharing. TCRdb took over this immuneACCESS table, retaining in-frame rearrangements with V and J assigned. Such tables are incomplete; in checked studies, under half of the missing clones stem from an unresolved V gene, and the remainder is unexplained. V and J calls and clone size are copied from that table; D and trimming were computed from the DNA. In this sample the table shows fewer than 40,000 clones, 60% to 70% of which occur a single time. Together, the top ten hold 10% of the sample.

Taken from the germline V gene (reference sequence), the CDR1 and CDR2 loops are LNHDA and SQIVND. Inclusive of the bounding cysteine and phenylalanine, the CDR3 is 13 residues long. Only the CDR3 portion is preserved as DNA: 39 bases, with reading frame beginning at the first base. Between the V and J ends, shortened by 4 bases and 8 bases respectively, the junction contains 11 bases. About this clone: Its antigen is not yet known. Base qualities are missing; no much larger clone stands one base away.

The material sequenced was PBMCs. The clonotype originates from a man aged 35-49 years in good health and CMV-seropositive. The chain is made from TRBV19 and TRBJ1-4; a weak D assignment points to TRBD1 (5 bases agree). The nucleotide sequence is given as TGTGCCAGTAGTACGGGGGTGCGGGAAAAACTGTTTTTT. It translates as CASSTGVREKLFF.